The rows below give T cell receptor beta chains drawn from one sample of a study of CD8+CD57+ T cells in acquired aplastic anemia. TCRdb redid the calling of the reads with MiXCR, one entry per CDR3 protein. The top ten hold 60% to 80% of the sample, which has roughly 98,000 distinct CDR3 sequences, roughly two thirds seen once. The material sequenced was sorted CD4+, CD8+, or CD8+CD57+ T cells (not recorded which) from PBMCs. The receptors were gathered from a human donor with aplastic anemia. Each CDR3 is given with its conserved first and last residue. Fields, in order: J gene, V gene, CDR3 protein.

>TRBJ2-1|TRBV7-6
CASSLGQGNFYNEQFF
>TRBJ1-2|TRBV20-1
CSARQRGRDNGYTF
>TRBJ2-7|TRBV5-1
CASQDGGGLDEQYF
>TRBJ2-3|TRBV9
CASSPSSTSTDTQYF
>TRBJ2-1|TRBV11-2
CASSFTGTAVNEQFF
>TRBJ2-7|TRBV9
CASSVSPTTSGEQYF
>TRBJ1-2|TRBV20-1
CSARDWARDPSYGYTF
>TRBJ2-7|TRBV20-1
CSARGTSGSSEQYF
>TRBJ2-7|TRBV7-9
CASSRPSAGGRYEQYF
>TRBJ1-1|TRBV25-1
CASSELQGMGTEAFF
>TRBJ2-1|TRBV19
CASSVTGNEQFF
>TRBJ2-3|TRBV20-1
CSADPGLAIDTQYF
>TRBJ2-5|TRBV4-1
CASSQDYFERWYQETQYF
>TRBJ2-2|TRBV20-1
CSASPGQGTGELFF
>TRBJ2-7|TRBV20-1
CSARSGDNSYEQYF
>TRBJ2-1|TRBV20-1
CSARVWAGSSYNEQFF
>TRBJ2-1|TRBV19
CASSTSGSGLFGDEQFF